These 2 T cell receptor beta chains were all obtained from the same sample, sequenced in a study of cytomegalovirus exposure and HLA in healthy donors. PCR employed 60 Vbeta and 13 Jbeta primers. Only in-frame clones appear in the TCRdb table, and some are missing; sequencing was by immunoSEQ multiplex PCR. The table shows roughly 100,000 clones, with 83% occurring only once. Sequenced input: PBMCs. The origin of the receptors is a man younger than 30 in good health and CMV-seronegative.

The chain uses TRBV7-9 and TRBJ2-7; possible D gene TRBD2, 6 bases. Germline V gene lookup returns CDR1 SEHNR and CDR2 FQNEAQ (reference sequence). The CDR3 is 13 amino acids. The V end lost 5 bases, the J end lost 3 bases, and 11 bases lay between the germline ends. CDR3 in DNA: TGTGCCAGCAGCCCAGGGACTCTCTACGAGCAGTACTTC. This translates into CASSPGTLYEQYF.

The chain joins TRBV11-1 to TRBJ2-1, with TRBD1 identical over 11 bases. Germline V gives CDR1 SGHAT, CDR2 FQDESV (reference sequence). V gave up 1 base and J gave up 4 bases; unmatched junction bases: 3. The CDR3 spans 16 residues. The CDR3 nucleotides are TGTGCCAGCAGCTTAGGGACAGGGGGCGCTTACAATGAGCAGTTCTTC. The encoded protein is CASSLGTGGAYNEQFF. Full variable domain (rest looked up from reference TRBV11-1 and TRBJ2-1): EAEVAQSPRYKITEKSQAVAFWCDPISGHATLYWYRQILGQGPELLVQFQDESVVDDSQLPKDRFSAERLKGVDSTLKIQPAELGDSAMYLCASSLGTGGAYNEQFFGPGTRLTVL.